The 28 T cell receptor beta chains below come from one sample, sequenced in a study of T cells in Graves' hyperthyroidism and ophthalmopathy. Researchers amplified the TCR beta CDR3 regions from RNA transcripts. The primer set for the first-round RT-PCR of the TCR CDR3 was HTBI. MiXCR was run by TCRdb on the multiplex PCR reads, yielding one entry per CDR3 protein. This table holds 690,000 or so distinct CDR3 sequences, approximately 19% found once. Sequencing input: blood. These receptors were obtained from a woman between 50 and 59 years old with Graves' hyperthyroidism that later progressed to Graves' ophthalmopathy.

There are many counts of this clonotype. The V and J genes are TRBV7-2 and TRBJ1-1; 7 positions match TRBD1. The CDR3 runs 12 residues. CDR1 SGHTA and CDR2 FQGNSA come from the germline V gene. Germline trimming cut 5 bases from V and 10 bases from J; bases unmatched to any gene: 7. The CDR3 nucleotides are TGTGCCAGCAGCCCGAGAGGACAGGTAGCTTTCTTT. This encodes CASSPRGQVAFF.

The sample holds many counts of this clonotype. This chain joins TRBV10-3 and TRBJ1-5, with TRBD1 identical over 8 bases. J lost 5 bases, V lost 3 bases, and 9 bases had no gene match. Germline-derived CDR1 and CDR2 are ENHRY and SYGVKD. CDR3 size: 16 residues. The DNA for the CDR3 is TGTGCCATCAGTGATTTAGACAGGGGTGGGGATCAGCCCCAGCATTTT. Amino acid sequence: CAISDLDRGGDQPQHF.

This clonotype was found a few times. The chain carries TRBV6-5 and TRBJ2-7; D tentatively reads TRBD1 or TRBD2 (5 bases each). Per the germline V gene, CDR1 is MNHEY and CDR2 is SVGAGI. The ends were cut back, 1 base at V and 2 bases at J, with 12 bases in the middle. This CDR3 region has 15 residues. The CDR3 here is CASSYFAGRAYEQYF. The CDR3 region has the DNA TGTGCCAGCAGTTACTTTGCAGGGAGAGCCTACGAGCAGTACTTC.

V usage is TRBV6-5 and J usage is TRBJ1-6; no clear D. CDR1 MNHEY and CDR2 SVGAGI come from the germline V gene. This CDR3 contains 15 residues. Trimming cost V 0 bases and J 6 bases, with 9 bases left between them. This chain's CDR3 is CASSYSRGTNSPLHF. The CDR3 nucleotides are TGTGCCAGCAGTTACTCGCGGGGAACTAATTCACCCCTCCACTTT.

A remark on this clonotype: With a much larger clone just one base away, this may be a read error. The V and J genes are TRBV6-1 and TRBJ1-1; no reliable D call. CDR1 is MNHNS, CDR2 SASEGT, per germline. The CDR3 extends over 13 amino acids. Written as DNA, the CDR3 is TGTGCCCTCCCAGGTCGGGTACACACTGGAGCTTTCTTT. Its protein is CALPGRVHTGAFF.

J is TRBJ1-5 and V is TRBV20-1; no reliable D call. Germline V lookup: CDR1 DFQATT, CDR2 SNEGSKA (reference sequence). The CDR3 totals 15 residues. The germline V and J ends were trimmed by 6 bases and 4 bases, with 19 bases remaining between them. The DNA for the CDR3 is TGCAGTGCGATACTACCCGGAAGAGAAAATCAGCCCCAGCATTTT. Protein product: CSAILPGRENQPQHF.

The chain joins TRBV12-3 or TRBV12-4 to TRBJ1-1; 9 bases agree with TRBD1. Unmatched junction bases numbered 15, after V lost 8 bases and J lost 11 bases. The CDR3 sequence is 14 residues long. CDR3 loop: CASGSWDRDLRAFF. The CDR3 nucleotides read TGTGCCAGCGGCTCCTGGGACAGGGATCTTCGGGCTTTCTTT.

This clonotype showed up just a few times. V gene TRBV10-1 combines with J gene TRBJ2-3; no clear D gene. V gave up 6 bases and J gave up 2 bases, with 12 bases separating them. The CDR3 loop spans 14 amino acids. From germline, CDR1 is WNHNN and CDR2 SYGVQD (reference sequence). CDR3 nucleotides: TGCGCCAGCAGCCAAGGACCCTCCACAGATACGCAGTATTTT. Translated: CASSQGPSTDTQYF.

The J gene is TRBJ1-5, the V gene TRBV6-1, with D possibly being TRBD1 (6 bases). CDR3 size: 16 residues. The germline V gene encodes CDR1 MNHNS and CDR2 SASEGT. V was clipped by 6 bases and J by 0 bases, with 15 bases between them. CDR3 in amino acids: CASRLAGGDSNQPQHF. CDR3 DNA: TGTGCCAGCAGGCTGGCGGGGGGCGATAGCAATCAGCCCCAGCATTTT.

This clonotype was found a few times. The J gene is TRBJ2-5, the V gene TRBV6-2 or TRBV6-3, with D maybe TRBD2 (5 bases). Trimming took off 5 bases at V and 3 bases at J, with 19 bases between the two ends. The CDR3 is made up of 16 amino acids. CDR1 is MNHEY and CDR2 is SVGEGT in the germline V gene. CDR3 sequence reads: CASSPRGNGLKETQYF. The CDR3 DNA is TGTGCCAGCAGTCCAAGAGGTAACGGACTCAAAGAGACCCAGTACTTC.

CDR3 protein: CASSGKTSVASNEQFF. The CDR3 nucleotides are TGTGCCAGCAGCGGAAAGACTAGTGTGGCCTCCAATGAGCAGTTCTTC. This sequence joins TRBV5-8 and TRBJ2-1; the D gene is possibly TRBD2 (6 bases). The CDR3 covers 16 residues. V gave up 4 bases and J gave up 6 bases, with 20 bases separating them. CDR1 is SGHTS and CDR2 is YDEGEE in the germline V gene.

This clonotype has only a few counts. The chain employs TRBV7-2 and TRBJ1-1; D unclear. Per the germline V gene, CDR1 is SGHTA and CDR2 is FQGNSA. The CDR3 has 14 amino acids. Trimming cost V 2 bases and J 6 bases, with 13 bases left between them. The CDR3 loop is CASSLKGEEAEAFF. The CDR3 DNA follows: TGTGCCAGCAGCTTAAAGGGTGAGGAAGCTGAAGCTTTCTTT.

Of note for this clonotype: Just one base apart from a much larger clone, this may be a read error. The DNA of the CDR3 is TGTGCCAGCAGCCTAGGACAGGTTGAAAAACTGTTTTTT. Protein product: CASSLGQVEKLFF. The V call is TRBV3-1, the J call TRBJ1-4, with 7 bases fitting TRBD1. In germline, CDR1 is LGHDT, CDR2 YNNKEL (reference sequence). The CDR3 length is 13 residues. V was clipped by 4 bases and J by 7 bases; unmatched bases: 3.

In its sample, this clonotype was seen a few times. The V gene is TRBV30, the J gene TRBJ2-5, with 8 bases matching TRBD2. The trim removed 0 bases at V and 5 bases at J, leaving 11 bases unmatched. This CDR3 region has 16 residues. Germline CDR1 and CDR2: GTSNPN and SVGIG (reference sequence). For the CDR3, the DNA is TGTGCCTGGAGTGTTGGACTAGCCGGCGCCGGCGAGACCCAGTACTTC. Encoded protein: CAWSVGLAGAGETQYF.

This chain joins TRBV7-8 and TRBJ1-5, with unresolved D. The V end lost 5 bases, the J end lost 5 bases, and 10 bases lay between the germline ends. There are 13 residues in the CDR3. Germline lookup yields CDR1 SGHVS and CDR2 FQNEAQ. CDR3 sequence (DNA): TGTGCCAGCAGCCCTCAGGCCTATCAGCCCCAGCATTTT. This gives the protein CASSPQAYQPQHF.

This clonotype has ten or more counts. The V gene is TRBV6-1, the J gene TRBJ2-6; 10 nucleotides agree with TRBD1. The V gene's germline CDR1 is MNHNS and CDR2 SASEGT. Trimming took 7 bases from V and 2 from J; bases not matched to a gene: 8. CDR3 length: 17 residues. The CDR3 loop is CASTLDRGRAGANVLTF. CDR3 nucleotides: TGTGCCAGCACCCTAGACAGGGGGCGCGCTGGGGCCAACGTCCTGACTTTC.

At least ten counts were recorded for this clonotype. CDR3 sequence: CASSLAGHPQDTQYF. DNA for the CDR3: TGTGCCAGCAGCTTAGCGGGACACCCTCAGGATACGCAGTATTTT. This sequence joins TRBV11-2 and TRBJ2-3; a possible D gene is TRBD1 (6 bases). The CDR3 spans 15 residues. Trimming removed 1 base at V and 6 bases at J, with 14 bases between. Germline V gene data show CDR1 as SGHAT and CDR2 as FQNNGV.

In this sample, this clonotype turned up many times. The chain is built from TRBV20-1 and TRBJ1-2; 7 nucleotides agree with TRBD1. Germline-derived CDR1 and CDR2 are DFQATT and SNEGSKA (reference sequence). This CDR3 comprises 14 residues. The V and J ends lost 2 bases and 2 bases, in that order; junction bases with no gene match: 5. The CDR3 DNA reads TGCAGTGCTAGAATGACAGGGACAAACTATGGCTACACCTTC. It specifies CSARMTGTNYGYTF.

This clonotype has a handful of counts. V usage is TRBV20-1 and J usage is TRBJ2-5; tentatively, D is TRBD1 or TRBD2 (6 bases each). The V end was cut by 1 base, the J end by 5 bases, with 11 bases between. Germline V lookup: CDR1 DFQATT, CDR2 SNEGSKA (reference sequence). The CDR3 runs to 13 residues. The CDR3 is CSARGGGPETQYF. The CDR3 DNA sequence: TGCAGTGCTAGAGGAGGGGGGCCGGAGACCCAGTACTTC.

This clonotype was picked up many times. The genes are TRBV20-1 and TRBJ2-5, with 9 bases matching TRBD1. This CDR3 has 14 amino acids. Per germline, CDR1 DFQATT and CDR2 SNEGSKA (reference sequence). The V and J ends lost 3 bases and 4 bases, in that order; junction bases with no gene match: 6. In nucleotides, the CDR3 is TGCAGTGCTAGCGCACCGACAGGGGGAGAGACCCAGTACTTC. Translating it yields CSASAPTGGETQYF.

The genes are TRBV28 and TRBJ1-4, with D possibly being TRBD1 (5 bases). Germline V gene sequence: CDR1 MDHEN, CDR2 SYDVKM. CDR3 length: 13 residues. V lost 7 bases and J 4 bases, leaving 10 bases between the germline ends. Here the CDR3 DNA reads TGTGCCAGCAACAGACAGTTTAATGAAAAACTGTTTTTT. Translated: CASNRQFNEKLFF. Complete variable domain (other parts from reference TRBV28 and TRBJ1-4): DVKVTQSSRYLVKRTGEKVFLECVQDMDHENMFWYRQDPGLGLRLIYFSYDVKMKEKGDIPEGYSVSREKKERFSLILESASTNQTSMYLCASNRQFNEKLFFGSGTQLSVL.

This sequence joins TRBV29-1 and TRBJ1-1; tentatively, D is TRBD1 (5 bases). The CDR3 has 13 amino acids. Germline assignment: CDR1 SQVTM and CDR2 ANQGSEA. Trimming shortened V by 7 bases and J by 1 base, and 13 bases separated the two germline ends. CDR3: CSGHRLGNTEAFF. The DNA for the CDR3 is TGCAGCGGGCACAGGTTGGGGAACACTGAAGCTTTCTTT.

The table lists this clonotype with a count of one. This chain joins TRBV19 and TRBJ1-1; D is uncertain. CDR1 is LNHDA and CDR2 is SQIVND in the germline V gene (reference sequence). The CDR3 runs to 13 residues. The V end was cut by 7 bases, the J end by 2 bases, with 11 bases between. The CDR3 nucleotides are TGTGCCAGTACCCTGACTGATAACACTGAAGCTTTCTTT. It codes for CASTLTDNTEAFF.

In nucleotides, the CDR3 is TGCAGCGTTTTGGGGGACATGAACACCGGGGAGCTGTTTTTT. Its protein is CSVLGDMNTGELFF. This rearrangement joins TRBV29-1 to TRBJ2-2; tentatively, D is TRBD1 (6 bases). From germline, CDR1 is SQVTM and CDR2 ANQGSEA. The CDR3 is made up of 14 amino acids. V lost 5 bases, J lost 1 base, and 11 bases lay in between.

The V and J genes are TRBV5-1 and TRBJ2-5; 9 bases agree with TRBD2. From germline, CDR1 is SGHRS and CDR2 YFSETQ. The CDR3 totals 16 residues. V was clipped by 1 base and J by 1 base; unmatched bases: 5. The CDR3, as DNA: TGCGCCAGCAGCTTGAGAGCGGGGGGCTCCCAAGAGACCCAGTACTTC. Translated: CASSLRAGGSQETQYF.

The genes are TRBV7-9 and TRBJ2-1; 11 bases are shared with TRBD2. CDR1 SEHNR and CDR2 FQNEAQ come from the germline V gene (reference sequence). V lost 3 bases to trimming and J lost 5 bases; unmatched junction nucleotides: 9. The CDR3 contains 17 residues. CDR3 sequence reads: CASSFVTSGDRDNEQFF. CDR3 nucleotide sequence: TGTGCCAGCAGCTTCGTGACTAGCGGGGACAGGGACAATGAGCAGTTCTTC.

This chain's CDR3 is CASSLRQGNLQETQYF. CDR3 coding DNA: TGTGCCAGCAGTTTAAGGCAGGGGAATCTCCAAGAGACCCAGTACTTC. This chain joins TRBV12-3 or TRBV12-4 and TRBJ2-5; tentatively, D is TRBD1 (6 bases). V lost 2 bases, J lost 1 base, and 14 bases lay in between. The CDR3 is made up of 16 amino acids.

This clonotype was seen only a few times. The CDR3 protein is CASSIEASRSEQYF. CDR3 DNA sequence: TGCGCCAGCAGCATTGAAGCTAGCCGCTCCGAGCAGTACTTC. The chain links TRBV5-1 to TRBJ2-7; D is perhaps TRBD2 (5 bases). The CDR3 totals 14 residues. The germline CDR1 and CDR2 sequences are SGHRS and YFSETQ. V was cut by 4 bases and J by 6 bases, with 17 bases left in between.